The rows below give T cell receptor beta chains drawn from one sample of a study of memory CD4+ T cells and cytomegalovirus serostatus. Profiling relied on immunoSEQ multiplex PCR, and the TCRdb table lists in-frame clones only, not all of them. The sample includes around 54,000 clones, roughly 77% of them seen just once. Specimen: memory CD4+ T cells from blood. Receptors originate from an adult in good health and CMV-seropositive. Both conserved end residues are part of each CDR3. Fields, in order: clone size, J gene, D gene, V gene, CDR3 protein, CDR3 DNA. A D gene is named only where the DNA matches it firmly. Clone size, where shown, is once, few, many, or a class for clones that have expanded.

size: .; J: TRBJ2-7; D: .; V: TRBV7-2; CDR3: CASTHPPAYEQYF; DNA: TGTGCCAGCACTCACCCGCCCGCCTACGAGCAGTACTTC
size: .; J: TRBJ1-2; D: .; V: TRBV28; CDR3: CASSFPLGGAANYGYTF; DNA: TGTGCCAGCAGTTTTCCCCTGGGAGGGGCAGCTAACTATGGCTACACCTTC
size: .; J: TRBJ2-3; D: .; V: TRBV4-2; CDR3: CASSQELGARAGDTQYF; DNA: TGTGCCAGCAGCCAAGAATTGGGGGCCCGGGCCGGGGATACGCAGTATTTT
size: .; J: TRBJ1-1; D: .; V: TRBV2; CDR3: CASSESEGGTEAFF; DNA: TGTGCCAGCAGTGAATCCGAAGGAGGCACTGAAGCTTTCTTT
size: medium-sized; J: TRBJ2-5; D: .; V: TRBV18; CDR3: CASSRKQETQYF; DNA: TGTGCCAGCTCCCGGAAGCAGGAGACCCAGTACTTC
size: .; J: TRBJ2-1; D: TRBD2; V: TRBV6-1; CDR3: CASGRAYGNEQFF; DNA: TGTGCCAGCGGGAGGGCCTACGGCAATGAGCAGTTCTTC
size: .; J: TRBJ1-1; D: .; V: TRBV18; CDR3: CASSPSGGLGGAFF; DNA: TGTGCCAGCTCACCAAGTGGGGGGCTAGGGGGAGCTTTCTTT
size: .; J: TRBJ1-1; D: .; V: TRBV11-2; CDR3: CASSAVVGTEAFF; DNA: TGTGCCAGCAGCGCGGTTGTGGGGACTGAAGCTTTCTTT
size: once; J: TRBJ2-7; D: .; V: TRBV6-5; CDR3: CASSYTNSYEQYF; DNA: TGTGCCAGCAGTTACACGAACAGCTACGAGCAGTACTTC
size: few; J: TRBJ1-3; D: .; V: TRBV11-1; CDR3: CASSQTTGTSGNTIYF; DNA: TGTGCCAGCAGCCAAACCACAGGAACCTCTGGAAACACCATATATTTT
size: .; J: TRBJ2-2; D: .; V: TRBV30; CDR3: CAWSVQSSGARIKTGELFF; DNA: TGTGCCTGGAGTGTACAATCAAGTGGGGCTAGGATAAAGACCGGGGAGCTGTTTTTT
size: .; J: TRBJ1-5; D: .; V: TRBV25-1; CDR3: CASSEPGRLFQHF; DNA: TGTGCCAGCAGTGAACCAGGGAGGTTGTTTCAGCATTTT
size: once; J: TRBJ1-1; D: .; V: TRBV7-2; CDR3: CASSPRPDTEAFF; DNA: TGTGCCAGCAGCCCAAGACCGGACACTGAAGCTTTCTTT
size: .; J: TRBJ2-4; D: .; V: TRBV9; CDR3: CASSVAGTAKNIQYF; DNA: TGTGCCAGCAGCGTCGCCGGGACAGCCAAAAACATTCAGTACTTC
size: .; J: TRBJ2-5; D: TRBD2; V: TRBV18; CDR3: CASSLRVAGDNQTQYF; DNA: TGTGCCAGCTCACTACGAGTGGCGGGAGATAATCAGACCCAGTACTTC
size: .; J: TRBJ1-2; D: .; V: TRBV6-5; CDR3: CASRDSLNYGYTF; DNA: TGTGCCAGCAGGGACAGCCTAAACTATGGCTACACCTTC
size: .; J: TRBJ2-1; D: .; V: TRBV6-1; CDR3: CASRDPGSYNEQFF; DNA: TGTGCCAGCCGCGATCCGGGCTCCTACAATGAGCAGTTCTTC
size: .; J: TRBJ2-3; D: .; V: TRBV5-1; CDR3: CASSDRGDTQYF; DNA: TGCGCCAGCAGCGATCGGGGTGATACGCAGTATTTT
size: .; J: TRBJ2-3; D: .; V: TRBV5-1; CDR3: CASSLEFGDTQYF; DNA: TGCGCCAGCAGCTTGGAGTTTGGAGATACGCAGTATTTT
size: .; J: TRBJ2-3; D: TRBD2; V: TRBV10-3; CDR3: CAISESSGRQNTQYF; DNA: TGTGCCATCAGTGAGTCTAGCGGGAGGCAGAATACGCAGTATTTT
size: .; J: TRBJ2-3; D: TRBD1; V: TRBV4-3; CDR3: CASSQGIKTGGTDTQYF; DNA: TGCGCCAGCAGCCAAGGTATCAAGACAGGGGGCACAGATACGCAGTATTTT
size: .; J: TRBJ1-1; D: .; V: TRBV27; CDR3: CASSLVGRLNTEAFF; DNA: TGTGCCAGCAGTTTAGTGGGACGACTGAACACTGAAGCTTTCTTT
size: few; J: TRBJ1-3; D: .; V: TRBV15; CDR3: CATTGGGSGNTIYF; DNA: TGTGCCACCACGGGCGGGGGCTCTGGAAACACCATATATTTT
size: .; J: TRBJ2-6; D: .; V: TRBV10-2; CDR3: CASQVGGAGANVLTF; DNA: TGCGCCAGCCAGGTGGGGGGCGCCGGGGCCAACGTCCTGACTTTC
size: .; J: TRBJ2-3; D: .; V: TRBV7-2; CDR3: CASSTVRGNTQYF; DNA: TGTGCCAGCAGCACGGTACGGGGGAATACGCAGTATTTT
size: .; J: TRBJ2-1; D: TRBD2; V: TRBV7-9; CDR3: CASSPRGLAGTVYNEQFF; DNA: TGTGCCAGCAGCCCACGCGGACTAGCGGGAACAGTCTACAATGAGCAGTTCTTC
size: once; J: TRBJ2-7; D: TRBD1; V: TRBV15; CDR3: CATSKGTGLFEDYEQYF; DNA: TGTGCCACCAGCAAGGGGACAGGGCTATTTGAGGACTACGAGCAGTACTTC
size: .; J: TRBJ2-1; D: .; V: TRBV25-1; CDR3: CASSEFDRNEQFF; DNA: TGTGCCAGCAGTGAATTTGACAGGAATGAGCAGTTCTTC
size: .; J: TRBJ2-7; D: TRBD1; V: TRBV30; CDR3: CACSQGVEQYF; DNA: TGTGCCTGCTCTCAGGGGGTCGAGCAGTACTTC
size: .; J: TRBJ1-2; D: .; V: TRBV6-1; CDR3: CASRETADYGYTF; DNA: TGTGCCAGCAGGGAGACAGCGGACTATGGCTACACCTTC
size: once; J: TRBJ2-7; D: .; V: TRBV28; CDR3: CASIYEQYF; DNA: TGTGCCAGCATCTACGAGCAGTACTTC
size: .; J: TRBJ1-2; D: .; V: TRBV25-1; CDR3: CASSGFLGYTF; DNA: TGTGCCAGCAGTGGCTTTTTGGGCTACACCTTC
size: .; J: TRBJ2-2; D: .; V: TRBV30; CDR3: CAWSTGFGGTGELFF; DNA: TGTGCCTGGAGTACTGGGTTCGGTGGCACCGGGGAGCTGTTTTTT
size: .; J: TRBJ2-3; D: .; V: TRBV29-1; CDR3: CRAHSTDTQYF; DNA: TGCAGGGCGCACAGCACAGATACGCAGTATTTT
size: .; J: TRBJ1-2; D: .; V: TRBV30; CDR3: CAWALREGYGYTF; DNA: TGTGCCTGGGCGCTCCGGGAGGGCTATGGCTACACCTTC
size: .; J: TRBJ1-4; D: .; V: TRBV19; CDR3: CASSWQGSATNEKLFF; DNA: TGTGCCAGTAGTTGGCAGGGGTCTGCAACTAATGAAAAACTGTTTTTT
size: .; J: TRBJ2-7; D: TRBD1; V: TRBV7-2; CDR3: CASSRQGGYEQYF; DNA: TGTGCCAGCAGCCGACAGGGGGGTTACGAGCAGTACTTC
size: .; J: TRBJ1-1; D: .; V: TRBV4-2; CDR3: CASSQGPRGSMNTEAFF; DNA: TGTGCCAGCAGCCAAGGCCCCCGGGGCAGCATGAACACTGAAGCTTTCTTT
size: .; J: TRBJ1-1; D: .; V: TRBV9; CDR3: CASGAVNTEAFF; DNA: TGTGCCTCCGGAGCGGTGAACACTGAAGCTTTCTTT
size: once; J: TRBJ2-1; D: .; V: TRBV11-1; CDR3: CASSQIQGFDEQFF; DNA: TGTGCCAGCAGTCAAATACAGGGTTTCGATGAGCAGTTCTTC
size: .; J: TRBJ2-5; D: TRBD1; V: TRBV18; CDR3: CASSPRDRVRETQYF; DNA: TGTGCCAGCTCGCCCCGGGACAGGGTGCGGGAGACCCAGTACTTC
size: .; J: TRBJ2-7; D: .; V: TRBV7-9; CDR3: CASSLGEGYEQYF; DNA: TGTGCCAGCAGCTTAGGGGAAGGGTACGAGCAGTACTTC
size: .; J: TRBJ2-6; D: TRBD2; V: TRBV5-1; CDR3: CASSLGSGGSGANVLTF; DNA: TGCGCCAGCAGCTTGGGTAGCGGGGGCTCTGGGGCCAACGTCCTGACTTTC
size: .; J: TRBJ2-2; D: .; V: TRBV2; CDR3: CASQGLSANTGELFF; DNA: TGTGCCAGCCAGGGCCTTTCCGCGAACACCGGGGAGCTGTTTTTT
size: .; J: TRBJ2-5; D: .; V: TRBV28; CDR3: CASSGQIAQETQYF; DNA: TGTGCCAGCAGTGGACAGATCGCCCAAGAGACCCAGTACTTC
size: .; J: TRBJ2-7; D: TRBD2; V: TRBV30; CDR3: CAWSVKASGNDEQYF; DNA: TGTGCCTGGAGTGTAAAGGCTAGCGGGAACGACGAGCAGTACTTC
size: .; J: TRBJ2-3; D: TRBD2; V: TRBV4-3; CDR3: CASSQGGGRGRADTQYF; DNA: TGCGCCAGCAGCCAAGGGGGTGGGCGGGGGAGAGCAGATACGCAGTATTTT
size: once; J: TRBJ2-6; D: .; V: TRBV11-3; CDR3: CASSLGGARSGANVLTF; DNA: TGTGCCAGCAGCTTAGGGGGGGCGCGGTCTGGGGCCAACGTCCTGACTTTC
size: few; J: TRBJ1-1; D: .; V: TRBV29-1; CDR3: CSVARGTTEAFF; DNA: TGCAGCGTTGCTAGAGGGACCACTGAAGCTTTCTTT
size: .; J: TRBJ1-5; D: .; V: TRBV6-1; CDR3: CASSEGLGNQPQHF; DNA: TGTGCCAGCAGTGAAGGGTTGGGGAATCAGCCCCAGCATTTT
size: .; J: TRBJ1-2; D: .; V: TRBV7-6; CDR3: CASSLGTAYGYTF; DNA: TGTGCCAGCAGCTTAGGGACAGCGTATGGCTACACCTTC
size: .; J: TRBJ2-1; D: .; V: TRBV4-2; CDR3: CASSQERRSYNEQFF; DNA: TGTGCCAGCAGCCAAGAGCGGCGGTCCTACAATGAGCAGTTCTTC